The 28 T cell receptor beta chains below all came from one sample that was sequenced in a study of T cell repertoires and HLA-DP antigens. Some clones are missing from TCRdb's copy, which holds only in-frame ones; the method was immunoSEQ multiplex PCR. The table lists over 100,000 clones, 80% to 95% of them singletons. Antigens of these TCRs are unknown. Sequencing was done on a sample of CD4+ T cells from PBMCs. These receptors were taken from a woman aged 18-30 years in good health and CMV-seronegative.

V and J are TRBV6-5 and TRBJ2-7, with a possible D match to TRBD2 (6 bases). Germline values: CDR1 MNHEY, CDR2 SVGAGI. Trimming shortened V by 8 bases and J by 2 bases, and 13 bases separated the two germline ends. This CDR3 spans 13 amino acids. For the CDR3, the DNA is TGTGCCAGCCGGAAGGGAGGAACCTACGAGCAGTACGTC. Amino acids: CASRKGGTYEQYV.

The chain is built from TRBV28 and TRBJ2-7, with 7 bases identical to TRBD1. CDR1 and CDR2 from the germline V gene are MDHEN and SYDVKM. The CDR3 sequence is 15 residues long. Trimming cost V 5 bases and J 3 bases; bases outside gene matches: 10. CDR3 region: CASSTTGTDRYEQYF. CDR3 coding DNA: TGTGCCAGCAGTACTACCGGGACAGACCGCTACGAGCAGTACTTC.

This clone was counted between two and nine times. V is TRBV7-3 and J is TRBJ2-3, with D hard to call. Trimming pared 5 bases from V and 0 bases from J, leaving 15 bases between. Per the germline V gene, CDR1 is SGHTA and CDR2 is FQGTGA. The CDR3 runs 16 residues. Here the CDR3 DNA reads TGTGCCAGCAGCGGGCGACTTCTCTCTAGCACAGATACGCAGTATTTT. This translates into CASSGRLLSSTDTQYF.

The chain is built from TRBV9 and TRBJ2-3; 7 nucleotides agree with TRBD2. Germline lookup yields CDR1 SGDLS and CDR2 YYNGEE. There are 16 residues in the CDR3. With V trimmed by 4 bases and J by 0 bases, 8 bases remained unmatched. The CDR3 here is CASSPDGGGSTDTQYF. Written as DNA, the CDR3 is TGTGCCAGCAGCCCCGATGGGGGGGGTAGCACAGATACGCAGTATTTT. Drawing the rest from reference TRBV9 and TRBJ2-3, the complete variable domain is DSGVTQTPKHLITATGQRVTLRCSPRSGDLSVYWYQQSLDQGLQFLIQYYNGEERAKGNILERFSAQQFPDLHSELNLSSLELGDSALYFCASSPDGGGSTDTQYFGPGTRLTVL.

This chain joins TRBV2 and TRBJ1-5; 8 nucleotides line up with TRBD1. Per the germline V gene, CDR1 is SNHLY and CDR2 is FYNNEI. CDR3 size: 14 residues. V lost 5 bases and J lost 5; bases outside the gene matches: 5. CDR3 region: CASSRQGIYQPQHF. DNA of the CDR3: TGTGCCAGCAGTAGACAGGGGATTTATCAGCCCCAGCATTTT.

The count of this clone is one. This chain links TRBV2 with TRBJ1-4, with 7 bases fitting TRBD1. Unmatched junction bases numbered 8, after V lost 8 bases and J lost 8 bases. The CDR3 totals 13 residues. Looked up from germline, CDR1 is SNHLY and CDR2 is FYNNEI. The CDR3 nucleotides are TGTGCCAGCGCCGGACAGGCGGAGGAAAAACTGTTTTTT. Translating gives CASAGQAEEKLFF.

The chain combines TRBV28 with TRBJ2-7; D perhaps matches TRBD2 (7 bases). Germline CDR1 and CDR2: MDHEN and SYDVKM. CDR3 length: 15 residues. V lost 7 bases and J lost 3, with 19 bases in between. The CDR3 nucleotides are TGTGCCAGCACGAAAAGGGGGGGCACTTACTACGAGCAGTACGTC. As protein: CASTKRGGTYYEQYV.

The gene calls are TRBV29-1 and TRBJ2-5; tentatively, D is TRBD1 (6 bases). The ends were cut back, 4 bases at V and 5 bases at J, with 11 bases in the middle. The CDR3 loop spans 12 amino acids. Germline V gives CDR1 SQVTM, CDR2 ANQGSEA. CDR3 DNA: TGCAGCGTTGTGGGGGCCGGGGAGACCCAGTACTTC. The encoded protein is CSVVGAGETQYF.

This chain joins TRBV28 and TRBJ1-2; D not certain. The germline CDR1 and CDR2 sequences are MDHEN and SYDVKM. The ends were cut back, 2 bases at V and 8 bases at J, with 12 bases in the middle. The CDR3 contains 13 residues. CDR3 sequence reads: CASSLPPQRGYTF. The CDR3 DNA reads TGTGCCAGCAGTTTACCCCCTCAAAGGGGCTACACCTTC.

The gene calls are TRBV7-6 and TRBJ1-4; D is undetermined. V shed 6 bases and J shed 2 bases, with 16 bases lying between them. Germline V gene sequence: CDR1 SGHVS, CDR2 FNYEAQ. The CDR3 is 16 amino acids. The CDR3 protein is CASSRRQGWTNEKLFF. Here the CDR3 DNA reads TGTGCCAGCAGTCGACGACAAGGCTGGACTAATGAAAAACTGTTTTTT. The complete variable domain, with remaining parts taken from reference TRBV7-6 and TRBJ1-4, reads GAGVSQSPRYKVTKRGQDVALRCDPISGHVSLYWYRQALGQGPEFLTYFNYEAQQDKSGLPNDRFSAERPEGSISTLTIQRTEQRDSAMYRCASSRRQGWTNEKLFFGSGTQLSVL.

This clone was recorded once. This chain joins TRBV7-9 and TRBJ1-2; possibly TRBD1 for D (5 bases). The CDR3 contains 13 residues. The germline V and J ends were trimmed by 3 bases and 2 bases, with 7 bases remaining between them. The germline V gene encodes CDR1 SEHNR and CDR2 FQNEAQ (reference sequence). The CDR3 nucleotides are TGTGCCAGCAGCTTTTCAGGGAACTATGGCTACACCTTC. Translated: CASSFSGNYGYTF.

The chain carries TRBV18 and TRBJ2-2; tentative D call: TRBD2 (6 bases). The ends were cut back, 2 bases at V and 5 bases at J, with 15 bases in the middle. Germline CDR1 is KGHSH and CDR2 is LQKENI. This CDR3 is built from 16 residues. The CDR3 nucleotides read TGTGCCAGCTCACCAAAGGGAGGAATCGGGACCGGGGAGCTGTTTTTT. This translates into CASSPKGGIGTGELFF.

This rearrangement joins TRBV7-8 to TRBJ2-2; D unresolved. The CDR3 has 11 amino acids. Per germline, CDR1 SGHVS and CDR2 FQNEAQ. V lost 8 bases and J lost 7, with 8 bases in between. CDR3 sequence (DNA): TGTGCCAGCCCCCCTTTCGGGGAGCTGTTTTTT. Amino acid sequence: CASPPFGELFF.

The CDR3 here is CASSVQVTSGGVYNEQFF. The CDR3 DNA sequence: TGTGCCAGCAGCGTACAGGTAACTAGCGGGGGAGTATACAATGAGCAGTTCTTC. The chain is built from TRBV9 and TRBJ2-1, with 11 nucleotides matching TRBD2. This CDR3 comprises 18 residues. The V segment lost 1 base and the J segment 4 bases; nucleotides outside the gene matches: 10. CDR1 SGDLS and CDR2 YYNGEE come from the germline V gene.

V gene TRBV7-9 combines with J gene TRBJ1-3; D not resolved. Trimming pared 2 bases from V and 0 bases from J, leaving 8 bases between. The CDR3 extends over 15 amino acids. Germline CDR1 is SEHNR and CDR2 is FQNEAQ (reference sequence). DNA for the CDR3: TGTGCCAGCAGCTTACCCCCCACCTCTGGAAACACCATATATTTT. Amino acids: CASSLPPTSGNTIYF.

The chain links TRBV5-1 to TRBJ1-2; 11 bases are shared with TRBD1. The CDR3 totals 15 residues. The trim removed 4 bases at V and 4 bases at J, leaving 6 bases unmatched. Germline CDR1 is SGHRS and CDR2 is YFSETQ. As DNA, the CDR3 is TGCGCCAGCAGCACCCGGACAGGGGGCACCTATGGCTACACCTTC. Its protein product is CASSTRTGGTYGYTF.

The CDR3 sequence is CASSIGGTGVSEQYF. The CDR3 bases are TGTGCCAGTAGTATCGGGGGGACAGGGGTAAGCGAGCAGTACTTC. The rearrangement uses TRBV19 and TRBJ2-7, with 10 bases aligning to TRBD1. The junction had 8 bases not matched to a gene; V was cut back by 3 bases and J by 6 bases. In germline, CDR1 is LNHDA, CDR2 SQIVND (reference sequence). CDR3 size: 15 residues.

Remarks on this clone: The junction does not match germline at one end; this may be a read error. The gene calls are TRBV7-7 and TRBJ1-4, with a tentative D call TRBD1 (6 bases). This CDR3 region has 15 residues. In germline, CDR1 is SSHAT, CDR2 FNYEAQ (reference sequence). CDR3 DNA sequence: TGTGCTAGCAGCTTAGGGGCAGGGGCTAATGAAAAACTGTTTTTT. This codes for CASSLGAGANEKLFF.

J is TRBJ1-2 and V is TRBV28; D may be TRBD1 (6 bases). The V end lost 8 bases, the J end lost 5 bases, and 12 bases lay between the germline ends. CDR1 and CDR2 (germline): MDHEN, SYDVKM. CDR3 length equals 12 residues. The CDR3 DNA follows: TGTGCCAGCGACCGAGGGGGGTATGGCTACACCTTC. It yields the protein CASDRGGYGYTF.

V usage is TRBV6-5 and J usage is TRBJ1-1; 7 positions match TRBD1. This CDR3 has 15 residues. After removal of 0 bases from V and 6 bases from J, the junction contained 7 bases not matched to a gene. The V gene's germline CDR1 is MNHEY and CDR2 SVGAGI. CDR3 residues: CASSYSRAGGPEAFF. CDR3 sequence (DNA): TGTGCCAGCAGTTACTCGAGGGCAGGGGGGCCTGAAGCTTTCTTT.

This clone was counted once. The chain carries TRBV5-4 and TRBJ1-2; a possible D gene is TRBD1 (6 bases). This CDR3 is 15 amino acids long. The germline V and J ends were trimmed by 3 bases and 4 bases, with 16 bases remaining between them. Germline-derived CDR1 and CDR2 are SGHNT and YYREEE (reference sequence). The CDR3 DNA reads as TGTGCCAGCAGCTCTCTTGCGGACAGCCTCTATGGCTACACCTTC. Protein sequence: CASSSLADSLYGYTF.

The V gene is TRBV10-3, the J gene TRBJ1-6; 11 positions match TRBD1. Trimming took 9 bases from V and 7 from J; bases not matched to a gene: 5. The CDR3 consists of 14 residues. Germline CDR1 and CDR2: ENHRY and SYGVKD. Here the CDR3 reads CAIRTGGHNSPLHF. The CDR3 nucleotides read TGTGCCATTAGGACAGGGGGCCACAATTCACCCCTCCACTTT.

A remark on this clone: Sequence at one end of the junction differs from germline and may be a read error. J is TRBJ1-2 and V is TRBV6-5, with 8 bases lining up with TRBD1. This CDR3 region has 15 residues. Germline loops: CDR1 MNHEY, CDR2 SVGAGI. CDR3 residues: CASRSSGGKNYGYTF. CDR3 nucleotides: TGTGCGAGCAGGAGTTCAGGGGGCAAAAACTATGGCTACACCTTC.

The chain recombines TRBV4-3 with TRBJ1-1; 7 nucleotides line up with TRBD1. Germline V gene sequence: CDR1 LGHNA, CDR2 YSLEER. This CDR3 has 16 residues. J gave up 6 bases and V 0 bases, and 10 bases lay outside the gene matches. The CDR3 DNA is TGCGCCAGCAGCCAAGATGTTGCCAGGGGGGGCCCTGAAGCTTTCTTT. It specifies CASSQDVARGGPEAFF.

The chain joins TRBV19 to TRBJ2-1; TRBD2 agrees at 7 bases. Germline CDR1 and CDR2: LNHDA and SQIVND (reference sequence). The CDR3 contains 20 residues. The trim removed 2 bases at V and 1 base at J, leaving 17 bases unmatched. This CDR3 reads CASSISAGDPGRSSYNEQFF. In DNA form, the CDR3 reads TGTGCCAGTAGTATATCGGCGGGGGACCCGGGGCGAAGTTCCTACAATGAGCAGTTCTTC.

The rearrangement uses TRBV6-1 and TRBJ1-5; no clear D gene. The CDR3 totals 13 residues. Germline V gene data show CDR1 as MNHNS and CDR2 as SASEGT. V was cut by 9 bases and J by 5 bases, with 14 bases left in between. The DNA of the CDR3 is TGTGCCAGTGGGCCGCAGCCTGATCAGCCCCAGCATTTT. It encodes CASGPQPDQPQHF.

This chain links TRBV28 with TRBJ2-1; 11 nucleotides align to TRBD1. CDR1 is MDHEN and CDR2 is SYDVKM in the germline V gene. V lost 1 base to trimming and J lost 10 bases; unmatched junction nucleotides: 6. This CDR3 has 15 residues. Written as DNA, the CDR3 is TGTGCCAGCAGTTTATTGGGACAGGGGGTTATGGAGCAGTTCTTC. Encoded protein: CASSLLGQGVMEQFF.

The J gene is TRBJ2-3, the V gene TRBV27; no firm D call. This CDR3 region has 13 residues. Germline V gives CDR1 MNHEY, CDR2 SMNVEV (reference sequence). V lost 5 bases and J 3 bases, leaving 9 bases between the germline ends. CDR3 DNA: TGTGCCAGCAGTACCGGTGGGACAGATACGCAGTATTTT. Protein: CASSTGGTDTQYF.